This TCR beta chain was captured by sequencing in a study of shared clonotypes between healthy human individuals. Original processing notes: Filtering differed for immunoSEQ, which gave only junction sequences without quality scores. Measured with immunoSEQ multiplex PCR; TCRdb has only the in-frame clones, and not every one. V and J calls and clone size are copied from that table; D and trimming were computed from the DNA. This table has some 2 million clones, over 85% appearing once. Germline-derived CDR1 and CDR2 are SGHTA and FQGNSA. This CDR3 spans 13 amino acids. V was shortened by 0 bases and J by 5 bases, with 2 bases between the two germline ends.

The chain carries TRBV7-2 and TRBJ1-6, with unresolved D. What was sequenced was naive CD4+ T cells sorted from blood. Subset of the sample: CD45RA+ positively selected. This clonotype was obtained from a man between 18 and 35 years old in good health. The CDR3 DNA reads TGTGCCAGCAGCTTAGCAGATAATTCACCCCTCCACTTT. Translating gives CASSLADNSPLHF.